A selection of T cell receptor beta chains follows, all from one sample in a study of blood T cell repertoires in COVID-19. The protocol was immunoSEQ multiplex PCR, while the TCRdb copy is restricted to in-frame clones and leaves out a portion. The table includes under 60,000 clones, about four fifths detected once. The material sequenced was peripheral blood. Source of these receptors: a human donor in a cohort sampled during active COVID-19. Both conserved end residues are part of each CDR3. The order of the fields is D gene, V gene, J gene, clone size, CDR3 DNA, CDR3 protein. The D gene is left open where the match is weak. Only part of the rows carry a size: once, few, many, or a class if the clone is expanded.

NA	TRBV19	TRBJ1-5	once	TGTGCCAGTAGTATTGGGCCCCAGGGGTTCGGTCAGCCCCAGCATTTT	CASSIGPQGFGQPQHF
NA	TRBV18	TRBJ1-1	NA	TGTGCCAGCTCACCTTTTGGGGGCGAAGCTTTCTTT	CASSPFGGEAFF
NA	TRBV5-1	TRBJ2-1	NA	TGCGCCAGCAGCTTCAGAGGTCACAATGAGCAGTTCTTC	CASSFRGHNEQFF
TRBD2	TRBV6-5	TRBJ2-7	NA	TGTGCCAGCAAGCCGACGGGGGGGCCATTGTACGAGCAGTACTTC	CASKPTGGPLYEQYF
NA	TRBV2	TRBJ1-1	NA	TGTGCCAGCAGTGGGAAAGGTGCGGGGGGGGTGAACACTGAAGCTTTCTTT	CASSGKGAGGVNTEAFF
NA	TRBV7-9	TRBJ2-2	NA	TGTGCCAGCAGGAGGGTAGCCGGGGAGCTGTTTTTT	CASRRVAGELFF
NA	TRBV10-3	TRBJ1-2	NA	TGTGCCATCAGTGAGTCGACGGCCGGGGATGGCTACACCTTC	CAISESTAGDGYTF
NA	TRBV15	TRBJ1-2	NA	TGTGCCACCAGCAGTCCAGCTAACTATGGCTACACCTTC	CATSSPANYGYTF
NA	TRBV24-1	TRBJ1-2	NA	TGTGCCACCAGCGCCAGGCAGTACTCTGGCTACACCTTC	CATSARQYSGYTF
NA	TRBV2	TRBJ2-3	NA	TGTGCCAGCAGTGAAGGCGCAGATACGCAGTATTTT	CASSEGADTQYF
NA	TRBV19	TRBJ2-7	NA	TGTGCCAGTAGTCCACACAGTAGTCCGTACGAGCAGTACTTC	CASSPHSSPYEQYF
NA	TRBV18	TRBJ1-6	NA	TGTGCCAGCTCACCGGACGGGAGTTCACCCCTCCACTTT	CASSPDGSSPLHF
NA	TRBV11-3	TRBJ1-1	NA	TGTGCCAGCAGCTTCGAAGGACAGAACACTGAAGCTTTCTTT	CASSFEGQNTEAFF
NA	TRBV10-3	TRBJ1-6	once	TGTGCCATTTCCCCCGGGGGTAATAATTCACCCCTCCACTTT	CAISPGGNNSPLHF
NA	TRBV5-4	TRBJ1-1	NA	TGTGCCAGCAGCTCCGCCAGGGATGAAGCTTTCTTT	CASSSARDEAFF
TRBD1	TRBV5-1	TRBJ1-2	few	TGCGCCAGCAGCAGCGGAGGGGGACAGGGAAGTGCCTATGGCTACACCTTC	CASSSGGGQGSAYGYTF
TRBD2	TRBV10-3	TRBJ2-1	NA	TGTGCCATCACACCTGGGACTAGCGGGGGGCAAGGTTCCTACAATGAGCAGTTCTTC	CAITPGTSGGQGSYNEQFF
TRBD2	TRBV3-1/TRBV3-2	TRBJ2-3	NA	TGTGCCAGCAGCCAATTAGCGGGGGGGCAGCAAGATACGCAGTATTTT	CASSQLAGGQQDTQYF
NA	TRBV21-1	TRBJ2-7	NA	TGTGCCAGCAGAAGGGGACAGGGCTTCTCCCCCACCTACGAGCAGTACTTC	CASRRGQGFSPTYEQYF
TRBD1	TRBV7-9	TRBJ2-5	NA	TGTGCCAGCAGCTTAGGAGGGGGCACCCAGTACTTC	CASSLGGGTQYF
NA	TRBV15	TRBJ2-5	NA	TGTGCCACCAGCTTTGGTTGGCAGACCCAGTACTTC	CATSFGWQTQYF
TRBD2	TRBV7-2	TRBJ2-7	NA	TGTGCCAGCAGCGTAGGCGGGGGTATGACCTACGAGCAGTACTTC	CASSVGGGMTYEQYF
TRBD1	TRBV7-8	TRBJ1-5	few	TGTGCCAGCAGCCCCCACAGGGGGTATAGCAATCAGCCCCAGCATTTT	CASSPHRGYSNQPQHF
NA	TRBV14	TRBJ2-1	NA	TGTGCCAGCAGCCAAGAACCCGGGTACAATGAGCAGTTCTTC	CASSQEPGYNEQFF
TRBD2	TRBV11-2	TRBJ2-1	NA	TGTGCCAGCAGCTTAGCGGGGGGGGGCTACGGTGAGCAGTTCTTC	CASSLAGGGYGEQFF
NA	TRBV19	TRBJ2-7	NA	TGTGCCAGTAGTATAGCGGACTCCTTCGACGAGCAGTACTTC	CASSIADSFDEQYF
NA	TRBV5-4	TRBJ2-3	NA	TGTGCCAGCAGCCAGCCAGCTGGGGCGACAGATACGCAGTATTTT	CASSQPAGATDTQYF
NA	TRBV30	TRBJ2-3	NA	TGTGCCTGGAGTCCGACTAGCACAGATACGCAGTATTTT	CAWSPTSTDTQYF
NA	TRBV3-1/TRBV3-2	TRBJ1-3	NA	TGTGCCAGCAGCCAAGAGTCCCTCCTCTCTGGAAACACCATATATTTT	CASSQESLLSGNTIYF
NA	TRBV6-5	TRBJ2-3	NA	TGTGCCAGCATGGGCTTCCCAGATACGCAGTATTTT	CASMGFPDTQYF
NA	TRBV7-8	TRBJ1-3	NA	TGTGCCAGCCGAAAAACAGCCTCTGGAAACACCATATATTTT	CASRKTASGNTIYF
TRBD1	TRBV7-7	TRBJ1-6	few	TGTGCTAGCAGCTTAGACGCAGGGGGTAATTCACCCCTCCACTTT	CASSLDAGGNSPLHF
TRBD2	TRBV9	TRBJ2-3	NA	TGTGCCAGCAGCGCGGGGGGTGACACAGATACGCAGTATTTT	CASSAGGDTDTQYF
NA	TRBV10-3	TRBJ1-6	NA	TGTGCCATCACTCCAACGCAGGGTGGCTCACCCCTCCACTTT	CAITPTQGGSPLHF
TRBD1	TRBV10-2	TRBJ2-2	NA	TGCGCCAGCAGGTCGGGACAGGCAAACACCGGGGAGCTGTTTTTT	CASRSGQANTGELFF
TRBD2	TRBV5-1	TRBJ2-7	few	TGCGCCAGCAGCTTGGTTCCTAGCGGGGCCTACGAGCAGTACTTC	CASSLVPSGAYEQYF
TRBD2	TRBV5-1	TRBJ2-1	NA	TGCGCCAGCAGCTACACCCCGGGACTAGGATGGAATGAGCAGTTCTTC	CASSYTPGLGWNEQFF
NA	TRBV7-9	TRBJ2-3	NA	TGTGCCAGCAGCTTAGCGGGGCCCACAGATACGCAGTATTTT	CASSLAGPTDTQYF
TRBD2	TRBV4-1	TRBJ2-1	NA	TGCGCCAGCAGCCCCCGGGCGGGGGGGGTTAGCAATGAGCAGTTCTTC	CASSPRAGGVSNEQFF
NA	TRBV6-2/TRBV6-3	TRBJ2-2	NA	TGTGCCAGCAGTGGGTACAGGGTTGCCGGGGAGCTGTTTTTT	CASSGYRVAGELFF